Listed here are 28 T cell receptor beta chains from one sample, sequenced in a study of blood T cells in healthy people across ages. The authors ran a second PCR of roughly 6 to 11 cycles using a sample-barcoded 5' primer and a J-beta primer mix. TCRdb itself ran the 5' RACE reads through MiXCR, one entry per CDR3 protein. The sample has 750,000 to 1,000,000 distinct CDR3 sequences, about 29% seen once. This sample was also put to use in a study of T cells of mothers and their children.

Sequenced sample: blood. The receptors come from a woman aged 40 to 50 in good health.

In this sample, this clonotype turned up many times. The chain recombines TRBV5-1 with TRBJ2-7, with a possible D match to TRBD1 (7 bases). V gave up 4 bases and J gave up 7 bases, with 18 bases separating them. The CDR3 is 14 amino acids. Per germline, CDR1 SGHRS and CDR2 YFSETQ. The CDR3 loop is CASSPDGGGSEQYF. CDR3 in DNA: TGCGCCAGCAGCCCCGACGGAGGGGGCTCGGAGCAGTACTTC.

The chain joins TRBV4-2 to TRBJ2-5; 8 bases match TRBD2. V was clipped by 4 bases and J by 4 bases; unmatched bases: 8. From germline, CDR1 is LGHNA and CDR2 YNFKEQ. This CDR3 spans 15 amino acids. The CDR3 region is CASSPRAGDLETQYF. The CDR3 region has the DNA TGTGCCAGCAGCCCCAGAGCGGGGGATCTAGAGACCCAGTACTTC.

A word on this clonotype: This may come from a read error, since a much larger clone is one base off. V and J are TRBV6-2 or TRBV6-3 and TRBJ2-1; perhaps TRBD1 as D (6 bases). The CDR3 sequence is 11 residues long. Trimming left V 9 bases short and J 14 bases short, with 17 bases between. From germline, CDR1 is MNHEY and CDR2 SVGEGT. The CDR3 nucleotides are TGTGCCAGTTGGGGACATCGAGGGAAGTTCTTC. Its translation is CASWGHRGKFF.

In regard to this clonotype: The junction departs from germline at one end; a sequencing error may be responsible. DNA for the CDR3: TGTGCCAGCAGGTTAGAGGGTAGCTACGAGCAGTACTTC. Encoded protein: CASRLEGSYEQYF. V is TRBV12-3 or TRBV12-4 and J is TRBJ2-7; a possible D gene is TRBD2 (5 bases). This CDR3 has 13 residues.

Ten or more counts support this clonotype. The J gene is TRBJ2-1, the V gene TRBV20-1; TRBD1 agrees at 10 bases. Unmatched junction bases numbered 10, after V lost 6 bases and J lost 8 bases. The CDR3 contains 14 residues. Germline CDR1 is DFQATT and CDR2 is SNEGSKA (reference sequence). In DNA, the CDR3 is TGCAGTGCGAGGCCCGGGACAGGGGATTATGAGCAGTTCTTC. This sequence encodes CSARPGTGDYEQFF.

This clonotype is a singleton in its sample. The chain is built from TRBV5-1 and TRBJ2-5; possible D gene TRBD1, 5 bases. Germline CDR1 and CDR2: SGHRS and YFSETQ. The length of the CDR3 is 14 residues. V was clipped by 3 bases and J by 0 bases, with 9 bases between them. CDR3 amino acids: CASSSAGNQETQYF. In DNA form, the CDR3 reads TGCGCCAGCAGCTCCGCAGGGAACCAAGAGACCCAGTACTTC.

The V and J genes are TRBV7-2 and TRBJ2-5; 13 bases are shared with TRBD2. The CDR3 consists of 18 residues. In germline, CDR1 is SGHTA, CDR2 FQGNSA. V trimming: 5 bases; J trimming: 1 base; junction bases outside the gene matches: 10. CDR3 sequence reads: CASSPRLAGGAVQETQYF. In nucleotides, the CDR3 is TGTGCCAGCAGCCCCCGACTAGCGGGGGGAGCGGTCCAAGAGACCCAGTACTTC. Complete variable domain (other parts from reference TRBV7-2 and TRBJ2-5): GAGVSQSPSNKVTEKGKDVELRCDPISGHTALYWYRQSLGQGLEFLIYFQGNSAPDKSGLPSDRFSAERTGGSVSTLTIQRTQQEDSAVYLCASSPRLAGGAVQETQYFGPGTRLLVL.

The chain carries TRBV28 and TRBJ2-7; maybe TRBD1 (6 bases). CDR1 and CDR2 from the germline V gene are MDHEN and SYDVKM. Between the trimmed V and J ends, which lost 1 base and 4 bases, there was a span of 14 bases. This CDR3 has 15 residues. Written as DNA, the CDR3 is TGTGCCAGCAGTTTATTTGGACAGACTCTTTACGAGCAGTACTTC. Translated, it gives CASSLFGQTLYEQYF.

This clonotype appeared many times. The chain recombines TRBV28 with TRBJ2-7; D assignment may be TRBD1 or TRBD2 (5 bases each). V gave up 6 bases and J gave up 4 bases, with 19 bases separating them. Germline V lookup: CDR1 MDHEN, CDR2 SYDVKM. The CDR3 is made up of 15 amino acids. CDR3 residues: CASRPGTSREYEQYF. The CDR3 coding sequence is TGTGCCAGCAGACCCGGGACCTCAAGGGAATACGAGCAGTACTTC.

This clonotype was seen more than once but under ten times. The chain couples TRBV7-2 to TRBJ2-1; no clear D. The CDR3 length is 14 residues. Looked up from germline, CDR1 is SGHTA and CDR2 is FQGNSA. The germline V and J ends were trimmed by 3 bases and 7 bases, with 13 bases remaining between them. CDR3 nucleotides: TGTGCCAGCAGCTTTGGCCGGGTTGAGAATGAGCAGTTCTTC. Encoded protein: CASSFGRVENEQFF. The complete variable domain, with remaining parts taken from reference TRBV7-2 and TRBJ2-1, reads GAGVSQSPSNKVTEKGKDVELRCDPISGHTALYWYRQSLGQGLEFLIYFQGNSAPDKSGLPSDRFSAERTGGSVSTLTIQRTQQEDSAVYLCASSFGRVENEQFFGPGTRLTVL.

V is TRBV30 and J is TRBJ1-5, with 7 bases that match TRBD1. From germline, CDR1 is GTSNPN and CDR2 SVGIG (reference sequence). The CDR3 covers 13 residues. J lost 6 bases, V lost 0 bases, and 2 bases had no gene match. In nucleotides, the CDR3 is TGTGCCTGGAGTGTACAGGGGTTTCAGCCCCAGCATTTT. Its translation: CAWSVQGFQPQHF.

The rearrangement links TRBV6-1 to TRBJ2-7; unclear D gene. Germline-derived CDR1 and CDR2 are MNHNS and SASEGT. The CDR3 loop spans 12 amino acids. V was pared by 2 bases and J by 4 bases, with 6 bases between. CDR3 residues: CASSEMRYEQYF. The CDR3 DNA sequence: TGTGCCAGCAGTGAAATGAGATACGAGCAGTACTTC.

This rearrangement joins TRBV28 to TRBJ1-6; D ambiguous. Germline assignment: CDR1 MDHEN and CDR2 SYDVKM. The CDR3 sequence is 14 residues long. Between the trimmed V and J ends, which lost 10 bases and 9 bases, there was a span of 19 bases. Written as DNA, the CDR3 is TGTGCCACCTCCAGGTCCTCTAGGATTTCACCCCTCCACTTT. Protein product: CATSRSSRISPLHF.

The table lists this clonotype with a count of one. A much larger clone lies a single base off, so this may be a read error. The V and J genes are TRBV9 and TRBJ1-2; TRBD1 matches 8 bases. CDR1 and CDR2 (germline): SGDLS, YYNGEE. CDR3 length equals 14 residues. The CDR3 here is CTSSPGTGPYGYTF. CDR3 nucleotides: TGTACCAGCAGCCCCGGGACAGGCCCCTATGGCTACACCTTC.

In this sample, this clonotype turned up many times. In nucleotides, the CDR3 is TGTGCCAGCAGCCCCACAGGGATACCCTACGAGCAGTACTTC. Amino acid sequence: CASSPTGIPYEQYF. The rearrangement uses TRBV7-6 and TRBJ2-7, with D perhaps TRBD1 (6 bases). This CDR3 has 14 residues. Germline assignment: CDR1 SGHVS and CDR2 FNYEAQ. V was clipped by 5 bases and J by 2 bases, with 13 bases between them.

This sequence joins TRBV5-1 and TRBJ2-7, with a possible D match to TRBD2 (5 bases). From germline, CDR1 is SGHRS and CDR2 YFSETQ. Trimming cost V 0 bases and J 3 bases, with 19 bases left between them. The CDR3 is 17 residues long. DNA for the CDR3: TGCGCCAGCAGCTTGGCCCTCGGAGGAGAATATGGCTACGAGCAGTACTTC. This encodes CASSLALGGEYGYEQYF.

The sample holds a few counts of this clonotype. The junction differs from germline at one of its ends, possibly a read error. The chain employs TRBV12-3 or TRBV12-4 and TRBJ2-6; TRBD1 agrees at 7 bases. The CDR3 runs 17 residues. CDR3 nucleotides: TGTACCAGCAGTCAACACAGGGGAAACTCTGGGGCCAACGTCCTGACTTTC. It encodes CTSSQHRGNSGANVLTF.

This clonotype was found a few times. The chain carries TRBV6-5 and TRBJ1-5; D gene unclear. V was trimmed by 0 bases and J by 4 bases, leaving 10 bases between them. Germline values: CDR1 MNHEY, CDR2 SVGAGI. The CDR3 has 15 residues. In DNA, the CDR3 is TGTGCCAGCAGTTACTCGAGGGCAGATAATCAGCCCCAGCATTTT. It is translated as CASSYSRADNQPQHF.

Concerning this clonotype: Given the absence of the conserved phenylalanine or tryptophan at the CDR3 end, a read error is likely. The gene calls are TRBV11-3 and TRBJ2-1; weak D call: TRBD1 (5 bases). CDR1 SGHNT and CDR2 YENEEA come from the germline V gene. The CDR3 has 14 amino acids. V lost 4 bases and J 5 bases, leaving 12 bases between the germline ends. Here the CDR3 DNA reads TGTGCCAGCAGCTGGGGCCCGGCGGACAATGAGCAGTTCTCC. As protein: CASSWGPADNEQFS.

This clonotype was counted ten times or more. The rearrangement joins TRBV5-5 to TRBJ2-7; 7 bases map to TRBD2. The CDR3 extends over 16 amino acids. Trimming cost V 6 bases and J 1 base; bases outside gene matches: 13. CDR1 is SGHKS and CDR2 is YYEKEE in the germline V gene (reference sequence). The CDR3 DNA reads TGTGCCAGCATCCGCAACCTAGGGCGGGAGTCCTACGAGCAGTACTTC. Protein: CASIRNLGRESYEQYF.

The chain carries TRBV3-1 and TRBJ2-1, with 11 bases aligning to TRBD2. The CDR3 is made up of 15 amino acids. V was pared by 3 bases and J by 10 bases, with 8 bases of the junction left unmatched. Germline V gene data show CDR1 as LGHDT and CDR2 as YNNKEL (reference sequence). CDR3 sequence: CASSQTLAGGGEQFF. CDR3 coding DNA: TGTGCCAGCAGCCAGACCCTAGCGGGGGGTGGCGAGCAGTTCTTC.

This chain joins TRBV19 and TRBJ2-1, with 10 bases matching TRBD2. The CDR3 is made up of 15 amino acids. Unmatched junction bases numbered 4, after V lost 3 bases and J lost 5 bases. From germline, CDR1 is LNHDA and CDR2 SQIVND (reference sequence). The chain's CDR3 is CASSIYGLADNEQFF. DNA for the CDR3: TGTGCCAGTAGTATTTATGGACTAGCGGACAATGAGCAGTTCTTC.

This clonotype was picked up many times. This sequence joins TRBV7-2 and TRBJ2-1; D remains ambiguous. With 1 base removed from V and 1 base from J, the gap between germline ends came to 17 bases. The germline V gene encodes CDR1 SGHTA and CDR2 FQGNSA. The CDR3 spans 18 residues. CDR3 in amino acids: CASSLGAFGQLSYNEQFF. The CDR3 DNA sequence: TGTGCCAGCAGCTTAGGCGCATTTGGGCAGTTATCCTACAATGAGCAGTTCTTC. Full variable domain (missing parts from reference TRBV7-2 and TRBJ2-1): GAGVSQSPSNKVTEKGKDVELRCDPISGHTALYWYRQSLGQGLEFLIYFQGNSAPDKSGLPSDRFSAERTGGSVSTLTIQRTQQEDSAVYLCASSLGAFGQLSYNEQFFGPGTRLTVL.

The chain combines TRBV7-2 with TRBJ2-1; TRBD2 aligns across 11 bases. The germline V gene encodes CDR1 SGHTA and CDR2 FQGNSA. J was trimmed by 8 bases and V by 1 base; bases with no gene match: 4. The length of the CDR3 is 15 residues. The CDR3 sequence: CASSLGLAGTDEQFF. The CDR3 DNA reads TGTGCCAGCAGCTTAGGACTAGCGGGGACCGATGAGCAGTTCTTC.

This clonotype appeared a few times. The chain couples TRBV6-6 to TRBJ2-1; TRBD2 aligns across 11 bases. Looked up from germline, CDR1 is MNHNY and CDR2 is SVGAGI (reference sequence). V lost 4 bases, J lost 9 bases, and 8 bases stayed unmatched. This CDR3 contains 15 residues. The CDR3 DNA follows: TGTGCCAGCAGTTCTCTAGCGGGGGGTGAAGGTGAGCAGTTCTTC. Residues: CASSSLAGGEGEQFF.

The count of this clonotype is one. The rearrangement links TRBV5-1 to TRBJ2-7, with 8 bases fitting TRBD1. The CDR3 is 12 residues long. From germline, CDR1 is SGHRS and CDR2 YFSETQ. J was trimmed by 13 bases and V by 4 bases; bases with no gene match: 10. This CDR3 is CASSVPGQALYF. In DNA form, the CDR3 reads TGCGCCAGCAGCGTACCGGGACAGGCGCTCTACTTC.

This clonotype was counted at least ten times. The chain uses TRBV5-1 and TRBJ2-7; 9 positions match TRBD1. The CDR3 runs to 15 residues. Germline lookup yields CDR1 SGHRS and CDR2 YFSETQ. Unmatched junction bases numbered 8, after V lost 5 bases and J lost 2 bases. Here the CDR3 reads CASRGVGTGTYEQYF. In nucleotides, the CDR3 is TGCGCCAGCAGAGGGGTCGGGACAGGGACCTACGAGCAGTACTTC.

The chain is built from TRBV30 and TRBJ2-3; D gene unclear. Trimming removed 2 bases from V and 3 bases from J, with 9 bases in between. CDR3 length equals 13 residues. Germline V gene lookup returns CDR1 GTSNPN and CDR2 SVGIG (reference sequence). This chain's CDR3 is CAWSLGSTDTQYF. DNA of the CDR3: TGTGCCTGGAGTTTGGGTAGTACAGATACGCAGTATTTT.